The following is a T cell receptor (beta chain) sequence with its context. Seattle's enrolled individuals joined amid active infection and were then monitored longitudinally. These data are taken from a study of blood T cell repertoires in COVID-19. Overall study context: Samples representing acute and convalescent COVID-19 were sourced from the United States, Italy and Spain. Sources were T cells, B-cell-depleted T cells, or PBMCs; the material itself was cDNA or gDNA.

Trimming removed 5 bases at V and 4 bases at J, with 12 bases between. Germline V gene sequence: CDR1 MDHEN, CDR2 SYDVKM. The CDR3 covers 13 residues. In the original analysis: Amplification from reference gene primers served as the basis for estimated nucleated cell counts. Using immunoSEQ multiplex PCR, the repertoire was profiled, and TCRdb retains in-frame clones only, with some absent. D and trimming come from the DNA, and the V and J calls and clone size come from that table. Among just over 250,000 clones listed, over 75% were seen once. The material sequenced was peripheral blood. The rearrangement uses TRBV28 and TRBJ2-7; the D is unclear. The TCR comes from a woman between 70 and 85 years old with COVID-19, enrolled during active disease. The CDR3 protein is CASSPQANYEQYF. In DNA form, the CDR3 reads TGTGCCAGCAGTCCTCAGGCTAATTACGAGCAGTACTTC.